The 28 T cell receptor beta chains below come from one sample, sequenced in a study of CD8 T cells in ankylosing spondylitis (dated by TCRdb to about 2017). The paper's findings and limits, for the study overall: A TCR beta motif of eight highly homologous amino acid variants appeared characteristic of blood from ankylosing spondylitis patients.

Library generation was performed with 5' RACE. This sample was sequenced with an Illumina HiSeq 2500. In-frame beta chains were kept once TCRdb had trimmed the public reads at Q25 with fastp and called clones with MiXCR. Identical CDR3 protein sequences are pooled into one entry, listed with their most common genes and DNA. Within this sample are almost 400,000 distinct CDR3 sequences, with 20% to 25% of them counted one time only. The top ten clonotypes cover about 16% of the sample. These TCRs' antigens remain unknown. The sequenced material came from blood, either unsorted or a sorted T cell fraction (not recorded which). The receptors derive from a male donor with ankylosing spondylitis.

The V call is TRBV4-1, the J call TRBJ1-1, with D uncertain. Germline V gene data show CDR1 as MGHRA and CDR2 as YSYEKL. V dropped 3 bases and J dropped 3 bases, with 14 bases sitting between them. CDR3 size: 15 residues. The CDR3 here is CASSHNSAVDTEAFF. The CDR3 coding sequence is TGCGCCAGCAGCCATAATTCCGCGGTGGACACTGAAGCTTTCTTT.

In this sample, this clonotype turned up many times. The V gene is TRBV24-1, the J gene TRBJ2-3, with D perhaps being TRBD1 or TRBD2 (5 bases each). V was clipped by 7 bases and J by 1 base, with 11 bases between them. The germline gives CDR1 KGHDR, CDR2 SFDVKD. This CDR3 is built from 14 residues. The CDR3 loop is CATSPGDRTDTQYF. The CDR3 DNA reads TGTGCCACCAGCCCCGGGGACCGCACAGATACGCAGTATTTT.

The rearrangement uses TRBV4-3 and TRBJ2-7; 9 bases agree with TRBD2. The CDR3 runs to 14 residues. Germline CDR1 LGHNA, CDR2 YSLEER. The V gene end was trimmed by 8 bases and the J gene end by 7 bases; junction bases not matched to a gene: 12. CDR3 sequence (DNA): TGCGCCAGCGACCTCGCGGGAGGGTCCTTTGAGCAGTACTTC. This encodes CASDLAGGSFEQYF.

This clonotype was seen many times. V and J are TRBV28 and TRBJ2-7; 10 nucleotides align to TRBD1. The CDR3 covers 14 residues. Germline V gives CDR1 MDHEN, CDR2 SYDVKM. V was pared by 4 bases and J by 5 bases, with 5 bases of the junction left unmatched. For the CDR3, the DNA is TGTGCCAGCAGTTACCCGGGGACAGGGGACGAGCAGTACTTC. This codes for CASSYPGTGDEQYF.

V and J are TRBV3-1 and TRBJ1-6; 7 positions agree with TRBD1. Germline assignment: CDR1 LGHDT and CDR2 YNNKEL (reference sequence). The CDR3 runs 13 residues. J lost 8 bases, V lost 2 bases, and 0 bases had no gene match. CDR3 coding DNA: TGTGCCAGCAGCCAAACAGGGGATTCACCCCTCCACTTT. Amino acid sequence: CASSQTGDSPLHF.

The chain has TRBV20-1 and TRBJ1-2; tentative D call: TRBD1 (5 bases). This CDR3 comprises 14 residues. V was pared by 3 bases and J by 7 bases, with 18 bases between. The germline gives CDR1 DFQATT, CDR2 SNEGSKA (reference sequence). CDR3 amino acids: CSASLAPGRGGYTF. The CDR3 DNA sequence: TGCAGTGCTAGTCTGGCGCCGGGGCGGGGTGGCTACACCTTC.

This clonotype was observed a handful of times. The chain employs TRBV7-3 and TRBJ2-2; no definite D call. CDR1 and CDR2 (germline): SGHTA, FQGTGA. The CDR3 loop spans 15 amino acids. Between the trimmed V and J ends, which lost 1 base and 2 bases, there was a span of 8 bases. This CDR3 is CASSLRPHNTGELFF. The CDR3 nucleotides read TGTGCCAGCAGCTTAAGACCTCACAACACCGGGGAGCTGTTTTTT. The full variable domain, rest sourced from reference TRBV7-3 and TRBJ2-2, is GAGVSQTPSNKVTEKGKYVELRCDPISGHTALYWYRQSLGQGPEFLIYFQGTGAADDSGLPNDRFFAVRPEGSVSTLKIQRTERGDSAVYLCASSLRPHNTGELFFGEGSRLTVL.

This clonotype occurred a few times. The CDR3 coding sequence is TGTGCCAGCAGCCCTTCCAGGGGAAGCTCCGGGGAGCTGTTTTTT. Protein: CASSPSRGSSGELFF. The chain links TRBV7-9 to TRBJ2-2, with a weak D call TRBD1 (6 bases). Germline CDR1 SEHNR, CDR2 FQNEAQ (reference sequence). This CDR3 contains 15 residues. The V gene lost 5 bases and the J gene lost 6 bases, with 16 bases spanning the gap.

This chain links TRBV24-1 with TRBJ2-7, with TRBD2 matching over 8 bases. The germline V gene has CDR1 KGHDR and CDR2 SFDVKD. The CDR3 has 15 residues. With V trimmed by 3 bases and J by 0 bases, 3 bases remained unmatched. In DNA form, the CDR3 reads TGTGCCACCAGTGATCCGCTAGCGGGCTCCTACGAGCAGTACTTC. Its translation: CATSDPLAGSYEQYF.

There are a few counts of this clonotype. V gene TRBV15 combines with J gene TRBJ2-1, with 8 nucleotides matching TRBD2. J was trimmed by 4 bases and V by 2 bases; bases with no gene match: 7. This CDR3 comprises 16 residues. CDR1 is LNHNV, CDR2 YYDKDF, per germline (reference sequence). CDR3 sequence reads: CATSRIPGLGYNEQFF. The CDR3 DNA reads as TGTGCCACCAGCAGAATTCCGGGACTAGGGTACAATGAGCAGTTCTTC.

The genes are TRBV6-2 or TRBV6-3 and TRBJ1-5, with D possibly TRBD1 on 5 matching bases. This CDR3 region has 13 residues. Trimming took 7 bases from V and 9 from J, leaving 16 bases between them. Germline loops: CDR1 MNHEY, CDR2 SVGEGT. The CDR3 region has the DNA TGTGCCAGCAATAGGGGCGAAGACCTGCCCCAGCATTTT. Its translation: CASNRGEDLPQHF.

The chain has TRBV5-1 and TRBJ2-2; no clear D. This CDR3 has 14 amino acids. Trimming took 0 bases from V and 4 from J, leaving 7 bases between them. Germline V gene lookup returns CDR1 SGHRS and CDR2 YFSETQ. The CDR3 region has the DNA TGCGCCAGCAGCTTGGGGCTTTCCACCGGGGAGCTGTTTTTT. Protein: CASSLGLSTGELFF. Combining the CDR3 with reference TRBV5-1 and TRBJ2-2 gives the whole variable domain KAGVTQTPRYLIKTRGQQVTLSCSPISGHRSVSWYQQTPGQGLQFLFEYFSETQRNKGNFPGRFSGRQFSNSRSEMNVSTLELGDSALYLCASSLGLSTGELFFGEGSRLTVL.

This clonotype came up a few times. The CDR3 sequence is CASSLQGSGYNEQFF. The DNA for the CDR3 is TGCGCCAGCAGCCTCCAGGGCTCGGGATACAATGAGCAGTTCTTC. The chain employs TRBV5-1 and TRBJ2-1; the D gene could be TRBD1 or TRBD2 (5 bases each). Germline CDR1 SGHRS, CDR2 YFSETQ. This CDR3 is built from 15 residues. V was trimmed by 4 bases and J by 4 bases, leaving 15 bases between them.

CDR3 in amino acids: CASSFTGSVTGELFF. The CDR3 DNA follows: TGTGCCAGCAGCTTTACAGGGTCGGTAACCGGGGAGCTGTTTTTT. The genes are TRBV5-5 and TRBJ2-2; maybe TRBD1 (6 bases). Germline V gene sequence: CDR1 SGHKS, CDR2 YYEKEE (reference sequence). The CDR3 spans 15 residues. The ends were cut back, 2 bases at V and 5 bases at J, with 13 bases in the middle.

This clonotype was picked up a small number of times. The chain employs TRBV20-1 and TRBJ1-1, with a possible D match to TRBD1 (6 bases). Germline V gene sequence: CDR1 DFQATT, CDR2 SNEGSKA (reference sequence). The CDR3 covers 14 residues. V was clipped by 4 bases and J by 3 bases, with 15 bases between them. The CDR3, as DNA: TGCAGTGCTAAATCAGGGGTTCGAGACACTGAAGCTTTCTTT. Its protein product is CSAKSGVRDTEAFF.

This clonotype has a handful of counts. V and J are TRBV29-1 and TRBJ1-1; unclear D gene. The CDR3 consists of 13 residues. Looked up from germline, CDR1 is SQVTM and CDR2 is ANQGSEA. V was trimmed by 4 bases and J by 1 base, leaving 10 bases between them. The CDR3 DNA follows: TGCAGCGTTGCTGAAGTTAGGAACACTGAAGCTTTCTTT. Its translation is CSVAEVRNTEAFF.

The chain is built from TRBV20-1 and TRBJ2-1, with TRBD2 matching over 14 bases. Trimming at V came to 4 bases and at J to 12 bases, leaving 8 bases not matched to a gene. The CDR3 extends over 14 amino acids. Germline V gene lookup returns CDR1 DFQATT and CDR2 SNEGSKA (reference sequence). CDR3 in amino acids: CSATKTSGRAGQFF. The CDR3 DNA follows: TGCAGTGCTACTAAGACTAGCGGGAGGGCCGGGCAGTTCTTC.

This chain links TRBV20-1 with TRBJ2-1; no firm D call. V lost 0 bases and J lost 10, with 19 bases in between. CDR1 is DFQATT and CDR2 is SNEGSKA in the germline V gene (reference sequence). There are 15 residues in the CDR3. The DNA of the CDR3 is TGCAGTGCTAGAGATCATGCCCCGAACGAATGGGAGCAGTTCTTC. Translating it yields CSARDHAPNEWEQFF.

In this sample, this clonotype turned up many times. The J gene is TRBJ2-6, the V gene TRBV12-3 or TRBV12-4; weak D call: TRBD2 (6 bases). Between the trimmed V and J ends, which lost 3 bases and 2 bases, there was a span of 8 bases. The CDR3 sequence is 15 residues long. The chain's CDR3 is CASSLTGAGANVLTF. The CDR3 nucleotides are TGTGCCAGCAGTTTGACGGGGGCTGGGGCCAACGTCCTGACTTTC.

The chain is built from TRBV18 and TRBJ2-7; D is uncertain. CDR1 and CDR2 (germline): KGHSH, LQKENI. V was shortened by 4 bases and J by 3 bases, with 16 bases between the two germline ends. The CDR3 contains 15 residues. The CDR3 region has the DNA TGTGCCAGCTCACTGTCCAGGTCTTCCAGCTACGAGCAGTACTTC. It is translated as CASSLSRSSSYEQYF. The complete variable domain, with remaining parts taken from reference TRBV18 and TRBJ2-7, reads NAGVMQNPRHLVRRRGQEARLRCSPMKGHSHVYWYRQLPEEGLKFMVYLQKENIIDESGMPKERFSAEFPKEGPSILRIQQVVRGDSAAYFCASSLSRSSSYEQYFGPGTRLTVT.

This rearrangement joins TRBV2 to TRBJ2-5; maybe TRBD2 (6 bases). The CDR3 is 14 amino acids. V was pared by 7 bases and J by 4 bases, with 16 bases between. CDR1 and CDR2 (germline): SNHLY, FYNNEI. CDR3 loop: CASNLRRVGETQYF. The CDR3 DNA reads TGTGCCAGCAACCTTAGGAGGGTTGGAGAGACCCAGTACTTC.

The chain is built from TRBV28 and TRBJ2-1; no clear D gene. The CDR3 extends over 12 amino acids. V shed 6 bases and J shed 7 bases, with 10 bases lying between them. Per the germline V gene, CDR1 is MDHEN and CDR2 is SYDVKM. In DNA form, the CDR3 reads TGTGCCAGCAGATTAGGGTGGAATGAGCAGTTCTTC. Translation gives CASRLGWNEQFF.

The chain combines TRBV7-9 with TRBJ2-3; the match to TRBD2 covers 12 bases. V was pared by 5 bases and J by 2 bases, with 5 bases of the junction left unmatched. In germline, CDR1 is SEHNR, CDR2 FQNEAQ (reference sequence). This CDR3 has 16 amino acids. CDR3 loop: CASSRGLAGLTDTQYF. The CDR3 DNA sequence: TGTGCCAGCAGCCGCGGACTAGCGGGACTCACAGATACGCAGTATTTT.

The rearrangement uses TRBV11-3 and TRBJ2-5; no firm D call. V was shortened by 2 bases and J by 4 bases, with 14 bases between the two germline ends. CDR3 size: 15 residues. Germline V gives CDR1 SGHNT, CDR2 YENEEA. The CDR3 nucleotides read TGTGCCAGCAGCTTACTAAGGCCCCCCAGAGAGACCCAGTACTTC. It is translated as CASSLLRPPRETQYF.

Here the CDR3 reads CASSPPWYRDRHSYEQYF. The DNA of the CDR3 is TGTGCCAGCTCACCACCGTGGTACCGGGACCGTCACTCCTACGAGCAGTACTTC. The gene calls are TRBV18 and TRBJ2-7, with D perhaps matching TRBD1 or TRBD2 (5 bases each). The CDR3 is 18 amino acids. V was cut by 0 bases and J by 0 bases, with 18 bases left in between. Germline CDR1 is KGHSH and CDR2 is LQKENI. The full variable domain, completed using reference TRBV18 and TRBJ2-7, is NAGVMQNPRHLVRRRGQEARLRCSPMKGHSHVYWYRQLPEEGLKFMVYLQKENIIDESGMPKERFSAEFPKEGPSILRIQQVVRGDSAAYFCASSPPWYRDRHSYEQYFGPGTRLTVT.

This clonotype was observed a handful of times. Here the CDR3 reads CASSANRVSYEQYF. CDR3 sequence (DNA): TGTGCCAGCAGCGCCAACAGGGTCTCCTACGAGCAGTACTTC. The rearrangement uses TRBV9 and TRBJ2-7; weak D call: TRBD1 (6 bases). The V and J ends lost 3 bases and 0 bases respectively, with 10 bases between them. Germline lookup yields CDR1 SGDLS and CDR2 YYNGEE. This CDR3 contains 14 residues.

The V and J genes are TRBV7-2 and TRBJ2-7; 7 nucleotides match TRBD1. Germline lookup yields CDR1 SGHTA and CDR2 FQGNSA. CDR3 size: 13 residues. The J segment lost 0 bases and the V segment lost 9 bases, leaving 5 bases of the junction unmatched. The CDR3 reads CASEGGASYEQYF. The CDR3, as DNA: TGTGCCAGTGAAGGGGGCGCCTCCTACGAGCAGTACTTC.

This clonotype has ten or more counts. The chain uses TRBV7-2 and TRBJ2-1; possible D gene TRBD2, 5 bases. Trimming shortened V by 1 base and J by 10 bases, and 11 bases separated the two germline ends. The germline V gene has CDR1 SGHTA and CDR2 FQGNSA. The CDR3 covers 13 residues. The CDR3 loop reads CASSLGLAGEQFF. The CDR3 coding sequence is TGTGCCAGCAGCTTAGGCCTAGCCGGCGAGCAGTTCTTC.